Shown below are 29 T cell receptor beta chains from a single sample sequenced in a study of cytotoxic CD8 clonotypes in ibrutinib-treated CLL. The protocol was immunoSEQ multiplex PCR, while the TCRdb copy is restricted to in-frame clones and leaves out a portion. The sample has around 300,000 clones, about 80% seen once. The sample was PBMCs, taken before ibrutinib treatment. These receptors were obtained from a human donor with chronic lymphocytic leukemia.

About this clone: Mismatch with germline at one junction end may stem from a read error. The chain uses TRBV2 and TRBJ1-2; tentatively, D is TRBD1 (6 bases). Germline V gene lookup returns CDR1 SNHLY and CDR2 FYNNEI. This CDR3 has 10 amino acids. CDR3 in amino acids: CASSRLGQNF. For the CDR3, the DNA is TGTGCCAGCAGCCGCCTCGGACAGAACTTC. The entire variable domain, with the rest obtained from reference TRBV2 and TRBJ1-2, is as follows: EPEVTQTPSHQVTQMGQEVILRCVPISNHLYFYWYRQILGQKVEFLVSFYNNEISEKSEIFDDQFSVERPDGSNFTLKIRSTKLEDSAMYFCASSRLGQNFGSGTRLTVV.

The chain joins TRBV6-1 to TRBJ1-1, with a tentative D call TRBD1 (6 bases). Germline V lookup: CDR1 MNHNS, CDR2 SASEGT. V was shortened by 2 bases and J by 7 bases, with 11 bases between the two germline ends. The CDR3 is made up of 13 amino acids. The CDR3 nucleotides read TGTGCCAGCAGTGAACAGGGGAATGATGAAGCTTTCTTT. Translation: CASSEQGNDEAFF.

The chain employs TRBV28 and TRBJ2-7; D perhaps matches TRBD2 (5 bases). The germline V and J ends were trimmed by 8 bases and 5 bases, with 25 bases remaining between them. This CDR3 spans 16 amino acids. Per the germline V gene, CDR1 is MDHEN and CDR2 is SYDVKM. The CDR3 region has the DNA TGTGCCAGCCCCCCGGCGGAGCTAGCTAACTTCAACGAGCAGTACTTC. This translates into CASPPAELANFNEQYF. The full variable domain, in which reference TRBV28 and TRBJ2-7 provide the parts outside the CDR3, is DVKVTQSSRYLVKRTGEKVFLECVQDMDHENMFWYRQDPGLGLRLIYFSYDVKMKEKGDIPEGYSVSREKKERFSLILESASTNQTSMYLCASPPAELANFNEQYFGPGTRLTVT.

This chain links TRBV5-5 with TRBJ2-2; 7 nucleotides line up with TRBD2. V gave up 3 bases and J gave up 5 bases; unmatched junction bases: 10. This CDR3 contains 16 residues. CDR1 and CDR2 from the germline V gene are SGHKS and YYEKEE (reference sequence). CDR3 sequence (DNA): TGTGCCAGCAGCTATGGGCTAGCGGTACAGACCGGGGAGCTGTTTTTT. This encodes CASSYGLAVQTGELFF.

CDR3 in DNA: TGTGCCACCAGCGTGACAGCCAAAAACATTCAGTACTTC. This sequence encodes CATSVTAKNIQYF. The rearrangement joins TRBV15 to TRBJ2-4; no firm D call. The germline gives CDR1 LNHNV, CDR2 YYDKDF (reference sequence). The CDR3 has 13 amino acids. Trimming left V 5 bases short and J 0 bases short, with 5 bases between.

The chain couples TRBV18 to TRBJ2-1, with D hard to call. This CDR3 comprises 15 residues. Trimming removed 1 base at V and 7 bases at J, with 14 bases between. From germline, CDR1 is KGHSH and CDR2 LQKENI. CDR3 in DNA: TGTGCCAGCTCACCACGGGATGGCAAGTGGAATGAGCAGTTCTTC. It codes for CASSPRDGKWNEQFF.

This chain connects TRBV11-3 to TRBJ2-1; TRBD1 might be the D (5 bases). Germline V gene lookup returns CDR1 SGHNT and CDR2 YENEEA. The CDR3 length is 15 residues. Trimming took off 0 bases at V and 4 bases at J, with 10 bases between the two ends. This CDR3 is CASSLEAQGYNEQFF. In DNA, the CDR3 is TGTGCCAGCAGCTTAGAGGCCCAGGGATACAATGAGCAGTTCTTC.

V is TRBV19 and J is TRBJ2-7; 7 nucleotides line up with TRBD2. CDR1 LNHDA and CDR2 SQIVND come from the germline V gene (reference sequence). The CDR3 runs 15 residues. V lost 2 bases, J lost 2 bases, and 6 bases stayed unmatched. The CDR3 DNA is TGTGCCAGTAGTATAAATCCTAGCGGAGCCTACGAGCAGTACTTC. This gives the protein CASSINPSGAYEQYF.

The rearrangement joins TRBV9 to TRBJ1-1; D gene uncertain. CDR1 is SGDLS, CDR2 YYNGEE, per germline. The length of the CDR3 is 13 residues. V was pared by 2 bases and J by 4 bases, with 9 bases between. The CDR3 loop reads CASSVSGRTEAFF. The CDR3 DNA is TGTGCCAGCAGCGTGTCAGGTCGCACTGAAGCTTTCTTT.

This chain uses TRBV30 with TRBJ2-1; 7 bases agree with TRBD2. The CDR3 extends over 13 amino acids. Germline V gene sequence: CDR1 GTSNPN, CDR2 SVGIG (reference sequence). J lost 4 bases, V lost 5 bases, and 5 bases had no gene match. DNA of the CDR3: TGTGCCTGGGCGTCAGCGGGGTACAATGAGCAGTTCTTC. Residues: CAWASAGYNEQFF.

The rearrangement joins TRBV27 to TRBJ2-7; D is tentatively TRBD1 or TRBD2 (6 bases each). The V end was cut by 4 bases, the J end by 2 bases, with 24 bases between. Germline loops: CDR1 MNHEY, CDR2 SMNVEV (reference sequence). This CDR3 comprises 18 residues. CDR3 protein: CASSYRVRAGLPAYEQYF. In DNA form, the CDR3 reads TGTGCCAGCAGTTACAGGGTTCGCGCGGGGTTACCCGCCTACGAGCAGTACTTC.

The chain combines TRBV6-6 with TRBJ2-5; D remains unclear. This CDR3 is built from 11 residues. Germline CDR1 is MNHNY and CDR2 is SVGAGI (reference sequence). V lost 8 bases, J lost 5 bases, and 9 bases lay in between. The CDR3, as DNA: TGTGCCAGCTCTATGGCGGAGACCCAGTACTTC. As protein: CASSMAETQYF.

This clone came up once. The chain links TRBV6-5 to TRBJ1-2, with a weak D call TRBD1 (6 bases). The CDR3 totals 12 residues. Germline CDR1 MNHEY, CDR2 SVGAGI. V was pared by 4 bases and J by 4 bases, with 7 bases between. Here the CDR3 DNA reads TGTGCCAGCAGTTTGGACAGCTATGGCTACACCTTC. This translates into CASSLDSYGYTF.

This chain uses TRBV7-3 with TRBJ2-5, with 12 bases identical to TRBD2. The CDR3 covers 15 residues. The V gene's germline CDR1 is SGHTA and CDR2 FQGTGA. V lost 5 bases, J lost 4 bases, and 5 bases stayed unmatched. In DNA, the CDR3 is TGTGCCAGCAGCCGGGGACTAGCGGGTGTAGAGACCCAGTACTTC. This gives the protein CASSRGLAGVETQYF.

This clone was observed a handful of times. This same CDR3 is encoded by further DNA sequences in the sample. J is TRBJ2-3 and V is TRBV7-3; 13 nucleotides agree with TRBD2. The V gene's germline CDR1 is SGHTA and CDR2 FQGTGA. The CDR3 length is 15 residues. V trimming: 3 bases; J trimming: 3 bases; junction bases outside the gene matches: 0. The CDR3 reads CASSLGLAGTDTQYF. CDR3 bases: TGTGCCAGCAGCTTGGGACTAGCGGGAACAGATACGCAGTATTTT.

To note about this clone: This same CDR3 is encoded by further DNA sequences in the sample. V gene TRBV18 combines with J gene TRBJ2-5; TRBD1 aligns across 7 bases. Germline V lookup: CDR1 KGHSH, CDR2 LQKENI. The CDR3 has 14 residues. Unmatched junction bases numbered 5, after V lost 2 bases and J lost 5 bases. CDR3: CASSPDRVRETQYF. For the CDR3, the DNA is TGTGCCAGCTCACCAGACAGGGTTCGCGAGACCCAGTACTTC.

The chain joins TRBV18 to TRBJ2-5; D tentatively reads TRBD1 or TRBD2 (5 bases each). This CDR3 has 14 residues. CDR1 and CDR2 (germline): KGHSH, LQKENI. V lost 2 bases to trimming and J lost 2 bases, with 9 bases between them. The CDR3 loop reads CASSPLGRQETQYF. CDR3 sequence (DNA): TGTGCCAGCTCACCATTGGGACGGCAAGAGACCCAGTACTTC.

As concerns this clone: Other nucleotide sequences in the sample specify the same CDR3. The chain recombines TRBV5-1 with TRBJ2-7; a weak D match, TRBD2 (6 bases). This CDR3 is built from 15 residues. Germline assignment: CDR1 SGHRS and CDR2 YFSETQ. The ends were cut back, 0 bases at V and 0 bases at J, with 10 bases in the middle. CDR3: CASSLDGGSSYEQYF. The DNA for the CDR3 is TGCGCCAGCAGCTTGGACGGGGGAAGCTCCTACGAGCAGTACTTC.

The J gene is TRBJ2-1, the V gene TRBV12-5; D perhaps matches TRBD1 (5 bases). This CDR3 is 17 amino acids long. Germline loops: CDR1 LGHNT, CDR2 FRNRAP. V lost 3 bases and J lost 4, with 19 bases in between. The CDR3, as DNA: TGTGCTAGTGGTTTAGGAACATGGGGAACAGGTTACAATGAGCAGTTCTTC. Its protein is CASGLGTWGTGYNEQFF.

V is TRBV9 and J is TRBJ1-2, with D possibly being TRBD1 (5 bases). The CDR3 sequence is 13 residues long. V was clipped by 0 bases and J by 5 bases, with 8 bases between them. Looked up from germline, CDR1 is SGDLS and CDR2 is YYNGEE. DNA of the CDR3: TGTGCCAGCAGCGTAGGGGGGGAGTATGGCTACACCTTC. Translation gives CASSVGGEYGYTF. Complete variable domain (other parts from reference TRBV9 and TRBJ1-2): DSGVTQTPKHLITATGQRVTLRCSPRSGDLSVYWYQQSLDQGLQFLIQYYNGEERAKGNILERFSAQQFPDLHSELNLSSLELGDSALYFCASSVGGEYGYTFGSGTRLTVV.

J is TRBJ2-7 and V is TRBV7-9; 12 positions match TRBD1. Trimming cost V 3 bases and J 6 bases; bases outside gene matches: 9. In germline, CDR1 is SEHNR, CDR2 FQNEAQ (reference sequence). The CDR3 length is 16 residues. The CDR3 loop reads CASSFRSGTGGFEQYF. The CDR3 DNA is TGTGCCAGCAGCTTTCGGTCCGGGACAGGGGGCTTCGAGCAGTACTTC.

The chain links TRBV20-1 to TRBJ2-7; D uncertain. This CDR3 has 11 residues. The V end was cut by 5 bases, the J end by 5 bases, with 10 bases between. Germline CDR1 is DFQATT and CDR2 is SNEGSKA (reference sequence). This chain's CDR3 is CSAYRPDEQYF. CDR3 nucleotides: TGCAGTGCTTATAGACCGGACGAGCAGTACTTC.

This clone was seen a handful of times. This rearrangement joins TRBV2 to TRBJ2-5; 7 bases fit TRBD2. The CDR3 consists of 16 residues. With 6 bases clipped from V and 2 bases from J, the junction kept 12 bases outside the gene matches. The germline CDR1 and CDR2 sequences are SNHLY and FYNNEI. CDR3 DNA: TGTGCCAGCAGCCCTTGGGCTAGCGGAGTTCAAGAGACCCAGTACTTC. Translation gives CASSPWASGVQETQYF.

This clone came up a few times. The gene calls are TRBV2 and TRBJ1-2; D is unclear. There are 13 residues in the CDR3. The V gene lost 5 bases and the J gene lost 5 bases, with 12 bases spanning the gap. Germline V gene data show CDR1 as SNHLY and CDR2 as FYNNEI. DNA for the CDR3: TGTGCCAGCAGTTTAGCACAGCTTTATGGCTACACCTTC. As protein: CASSLAQLYGYTF.

This clone was detected only a few times. The chain is built from TRBV5-6 and TRBJ1-4; 7 bases line up with TRBD1. Germline CDR1 and CDR2: SGHDT and YYEEEE. This CDR3 is 14 amino acids long. Unmatched junction bases numbered 7, after V lost 4 bases and J lost 7 bases. CDR3 sequence (DNA): TGTGCCAGCAGCCCGGACAGGACTCGTGAAAAACTGTTTTTT. This encodes CASSPDRTREKLFF.

This clone showed up just once. The chain employs TRBV4-3 and TRBJ2-5; 8 nucleotides agree with TRBD2. This CDR3 spans 15 amino acids. J was trimmed by 4 bases and V by 1 base; bases with no gene match: 5. Germline loops: CDR1 LGHNA, CDR2 YSLEER. This chain's CDR3 is CASSQGGRLGETQYF. The DNA for the CDR3 is TGCGCCAGCAGCCAAGGCGGGAGGCTGGGAGAGACCCAGTACTTC.

The chain employs TRBV11-2 and TRBJ2-1; 12 nucleotides agree with TRBD2. Germline CDR1 and CDR2: SGHAT and FQNNGV. This CDR3 contains 16 residues. V lost 5 bases and J lost 6; bases outside the gene matches: 8. CDR3: CASSTTSGRPSNEQFF. Written as DNA, the CDR3 is TGTGCCAGCAGCACGACTAGCGGGAGACCCTCCAATGAGCAGTTCTTC.

The chain carries TRBV30 and TRBJ2-1; D remains unclear. This CDR3 is 13 amino acids long. In germline, CDR1 is GTSNPN, CDR2 SVGIG (reference sequence). Trimming cost V 4 bases and J 5 bases, with 12 bases left between them. The CDR3, as DNA: TGTGCCTGGAACAGAAACCTAAACAATGAGCAGTTCTTC. Its translation is CAWNRNLNNEQFF. The whole variable domain, filled in from reference TRBV30 and TRBJ2-1, reads SQTIHQWPATLVQPVGSPLSLECTVEGTSNPNLYWYRQAAGRGLQLLFYSVGIGQISSEVPQNLSASRPQDRQFILSSKKLLLSDSGFYLCAWNRNLNNEQFFGPGTRLTVL.

The chain has TRBV7-9 and TRBJ1-2; tentative D call: TRBD1 (5 bases). V was clipped by 5 bases and J by 4 bases, with 14 bases between them. The CDR3 runs 14 residues. Germline CDR1 is SEHNR and CDR2 is FQNEAQ (reference sequence). CDR3 coding DNA: TGTGCCAGCAGCCCCTTGGGAGGGGCCTATGGCTACACCTTC. This sequence encodes CASSPLGGAYGYTF. Complete variable domain (other parts from reference TRBV7-9 and TRBJ1-2): DTGVSQNPRHKITKRGQNVTFRCDPISEHNRLYWYRQTLGQGPEFLTYFQNEAQLEKSRLLSDRFSAERPKGSFSTLEIQRTEQGDSAMYLCASSPLGGAYGYTFGSGTRLTVV.